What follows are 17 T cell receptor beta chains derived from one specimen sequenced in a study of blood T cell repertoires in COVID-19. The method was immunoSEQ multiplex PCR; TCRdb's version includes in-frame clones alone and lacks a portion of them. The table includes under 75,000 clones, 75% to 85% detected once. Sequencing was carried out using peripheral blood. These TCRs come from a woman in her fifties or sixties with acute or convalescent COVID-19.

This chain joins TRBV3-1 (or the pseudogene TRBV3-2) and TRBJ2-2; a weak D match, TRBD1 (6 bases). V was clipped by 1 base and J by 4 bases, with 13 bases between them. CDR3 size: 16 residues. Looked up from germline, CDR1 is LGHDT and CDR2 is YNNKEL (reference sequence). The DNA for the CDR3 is TGTGCCAGCAGCCAAGGGGTTAGGGGGAGCACCGGGGAGCTGTTTTTT. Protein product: CASSQGVRGSTGELFF.

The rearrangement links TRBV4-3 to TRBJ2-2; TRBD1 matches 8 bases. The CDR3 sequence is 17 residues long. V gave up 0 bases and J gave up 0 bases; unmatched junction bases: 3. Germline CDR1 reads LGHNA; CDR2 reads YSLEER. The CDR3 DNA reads TGCGCCAGCAGCCAAGAAGAGACAGGGGCGAACACCGGGGAGCTGTTTTTT. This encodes CASSQEETGANTGELFF.

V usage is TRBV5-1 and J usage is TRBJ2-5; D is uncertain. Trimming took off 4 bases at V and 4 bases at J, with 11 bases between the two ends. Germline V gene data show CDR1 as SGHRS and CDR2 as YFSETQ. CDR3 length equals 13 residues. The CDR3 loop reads CASSAAPSETQYF. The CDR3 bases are TGCGCCAGCAGCGCGGCGCCCTCAGAGACCCAGTACTTC. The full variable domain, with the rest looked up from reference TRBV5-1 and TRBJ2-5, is KAGVTQTPRYLIKTRGQQVTLSCSPISGHRSVSWYQQTPGQGLQFLFEYFSETQRNKGNFPGRFSGRQFSNSRSEMNVSTLELGDSALYLCASSAAPSETQYFGPGTRLLVL.

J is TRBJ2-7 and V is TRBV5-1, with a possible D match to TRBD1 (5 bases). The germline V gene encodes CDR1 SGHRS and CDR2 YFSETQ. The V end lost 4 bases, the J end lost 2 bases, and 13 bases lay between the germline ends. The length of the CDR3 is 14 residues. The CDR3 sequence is CASSPDTYPYEQYF. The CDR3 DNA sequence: TGCGCCAGCAGCCCGGACACCTACCCCTACGAGCAGTACTTC.

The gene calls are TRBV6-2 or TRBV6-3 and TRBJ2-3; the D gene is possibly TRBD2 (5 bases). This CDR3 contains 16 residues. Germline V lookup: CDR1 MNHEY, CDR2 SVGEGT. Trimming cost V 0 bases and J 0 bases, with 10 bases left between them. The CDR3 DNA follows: TGTGCCAGCAGTTACTCGCCCGGGGTTAGCACAGATACGCAGTATTTT. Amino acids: CASSYSPGVSTDTQYF.

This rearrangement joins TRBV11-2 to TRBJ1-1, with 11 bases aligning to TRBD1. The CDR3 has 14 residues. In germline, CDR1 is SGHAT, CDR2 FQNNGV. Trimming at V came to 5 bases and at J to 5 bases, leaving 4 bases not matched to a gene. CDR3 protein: CASSAGTGGTEAFF. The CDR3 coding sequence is TGTGCCAGCAGCGCCGGGACAGGGGGGACTGAAGCTTTCTTT.

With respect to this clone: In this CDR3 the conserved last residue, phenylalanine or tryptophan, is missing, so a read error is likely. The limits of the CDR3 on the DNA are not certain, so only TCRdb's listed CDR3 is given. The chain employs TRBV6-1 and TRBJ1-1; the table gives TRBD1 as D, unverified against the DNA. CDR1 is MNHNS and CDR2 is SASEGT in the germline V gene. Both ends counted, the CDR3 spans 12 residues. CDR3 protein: CASSELGQGRLV.

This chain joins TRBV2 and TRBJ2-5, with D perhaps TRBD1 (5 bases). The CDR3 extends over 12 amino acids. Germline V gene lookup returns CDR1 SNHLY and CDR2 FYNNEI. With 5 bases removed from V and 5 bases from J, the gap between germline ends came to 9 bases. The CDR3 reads CASSFGAETQYF. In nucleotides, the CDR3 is TGTGCCAGCAGTTTTGGGGCCGAGACCCAGTACTTC.

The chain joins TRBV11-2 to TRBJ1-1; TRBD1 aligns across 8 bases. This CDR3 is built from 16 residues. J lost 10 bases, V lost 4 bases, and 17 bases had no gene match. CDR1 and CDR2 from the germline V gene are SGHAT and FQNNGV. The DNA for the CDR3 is TGTGCCAGCAGCTCCGCCAGACAGGGGAGAGTGGGAACAGCTTTCTTT. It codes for CASSSARQGRVGTAFF.

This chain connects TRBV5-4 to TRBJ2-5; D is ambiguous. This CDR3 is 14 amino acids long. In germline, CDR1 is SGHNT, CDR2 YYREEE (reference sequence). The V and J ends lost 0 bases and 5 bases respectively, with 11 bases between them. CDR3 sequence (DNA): TGTGCCAGCAGCTTGGGGGCTAAAATGGAGACCCAGTACTTC. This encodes CASSLGAKMETQYF.

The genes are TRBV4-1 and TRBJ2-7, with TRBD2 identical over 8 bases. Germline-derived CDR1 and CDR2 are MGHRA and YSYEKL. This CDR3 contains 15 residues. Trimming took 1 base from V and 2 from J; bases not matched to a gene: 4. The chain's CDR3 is CASSQALRGAYEQYF. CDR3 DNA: TGCGCCAGCAGCCAAGCGTTGCGGGGGGCCTACGAGCAGTACTTC.

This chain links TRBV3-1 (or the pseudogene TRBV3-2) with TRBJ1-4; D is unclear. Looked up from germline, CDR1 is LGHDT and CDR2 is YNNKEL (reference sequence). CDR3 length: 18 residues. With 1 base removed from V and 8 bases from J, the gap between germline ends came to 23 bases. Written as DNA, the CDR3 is TGTGCCAGCAGCCAAGTAGTTTGGGCCGGGAGAATTGGCGAAAAACTGTTTTTT. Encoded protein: CASSQVVWAGRIGEKLFF.

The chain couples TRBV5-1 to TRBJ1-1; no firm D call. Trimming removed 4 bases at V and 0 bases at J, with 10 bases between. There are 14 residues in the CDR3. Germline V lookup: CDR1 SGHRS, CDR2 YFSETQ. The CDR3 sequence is CASSPIMVNTEAFF. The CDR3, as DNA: TGCGCCAGCAGCCCTATCATGGTGAACACTGAAGCTTTCTTT.

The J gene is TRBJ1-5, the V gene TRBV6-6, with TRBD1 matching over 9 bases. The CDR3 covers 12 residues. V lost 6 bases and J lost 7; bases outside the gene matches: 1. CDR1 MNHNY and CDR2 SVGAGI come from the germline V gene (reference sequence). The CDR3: CASRQGAQPQHF. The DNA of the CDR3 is TGTGCCAGCAGACAGGGGGCCCAGCCCCAGCATTTT.

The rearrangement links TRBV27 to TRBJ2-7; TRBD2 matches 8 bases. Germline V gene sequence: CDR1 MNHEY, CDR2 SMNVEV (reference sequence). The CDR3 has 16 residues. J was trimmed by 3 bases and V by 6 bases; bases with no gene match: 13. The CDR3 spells CASSLSSVAGLYEQYF. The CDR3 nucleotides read TGTGCCAGCAGCCTCTCATCGGTAGCGGGGCTCTACGAGCAGTACTTC.

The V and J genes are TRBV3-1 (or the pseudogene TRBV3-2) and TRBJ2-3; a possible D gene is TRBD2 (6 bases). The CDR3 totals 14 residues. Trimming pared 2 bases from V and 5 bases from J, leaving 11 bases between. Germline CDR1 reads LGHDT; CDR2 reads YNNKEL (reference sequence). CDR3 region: CASSQSGSEDTQYF. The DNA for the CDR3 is TGTGCCAGCAGCCAAAGCGGGTCGGAAGATACGCAGTATTTT.

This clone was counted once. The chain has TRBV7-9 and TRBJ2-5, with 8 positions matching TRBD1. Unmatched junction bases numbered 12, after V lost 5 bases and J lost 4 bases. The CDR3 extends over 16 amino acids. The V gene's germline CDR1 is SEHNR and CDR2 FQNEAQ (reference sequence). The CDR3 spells CASSAGQGAVRETQYF. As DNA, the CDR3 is TGTGCCAGCAGCGCAGGACAGGGCGCGGTTAGAGAGACCCAGTACTTC.